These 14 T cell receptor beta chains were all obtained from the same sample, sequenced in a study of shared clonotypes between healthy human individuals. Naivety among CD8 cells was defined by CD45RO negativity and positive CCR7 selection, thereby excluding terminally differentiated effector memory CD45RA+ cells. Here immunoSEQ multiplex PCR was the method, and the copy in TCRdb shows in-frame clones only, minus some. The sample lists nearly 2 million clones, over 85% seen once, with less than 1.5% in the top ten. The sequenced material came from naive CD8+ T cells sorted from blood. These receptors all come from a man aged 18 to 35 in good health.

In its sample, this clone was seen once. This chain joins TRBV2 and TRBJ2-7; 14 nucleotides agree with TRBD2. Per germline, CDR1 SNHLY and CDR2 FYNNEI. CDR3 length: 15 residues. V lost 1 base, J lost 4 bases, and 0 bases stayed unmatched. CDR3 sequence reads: CASSEGTSGGYEQYF. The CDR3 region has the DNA TGTGCCAGCAGTGAAGGGACTAGCGGGGGGTACGAGCAGTACTTC.

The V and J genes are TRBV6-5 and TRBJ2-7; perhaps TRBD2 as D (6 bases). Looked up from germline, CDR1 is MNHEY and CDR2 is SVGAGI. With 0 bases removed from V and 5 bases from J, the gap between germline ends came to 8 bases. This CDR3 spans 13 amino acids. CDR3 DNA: TGTGCCAGCAGTTACTCCGGGAGCCACGAGCAGTACTTC. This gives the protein CASSYSGSHEQYF.

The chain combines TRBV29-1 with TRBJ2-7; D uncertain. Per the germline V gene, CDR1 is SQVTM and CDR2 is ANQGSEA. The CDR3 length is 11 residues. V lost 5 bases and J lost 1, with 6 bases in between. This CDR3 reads CSVRVSYEQYF. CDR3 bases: TGCAGCGTTCGGGTATCCTACGAGCAGTACTTC.

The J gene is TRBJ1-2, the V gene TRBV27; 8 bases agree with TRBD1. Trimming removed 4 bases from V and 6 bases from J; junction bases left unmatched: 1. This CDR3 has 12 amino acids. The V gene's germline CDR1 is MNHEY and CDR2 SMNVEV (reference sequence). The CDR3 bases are TGTGCCAGCAGTTCAGGGGGCGATGGCTACACCTTC. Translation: CASSSGGDGYTF.

This CDR3 reads CAISDREGNTIYF. In DNA, the CDR3 is TGTGCCATCAGCGACAGGGAGGGAAACACCATATATTTT. The genes are TRBV10-3 and TRBJ1-3; 7 bases are a match to TRBD1. The germline CDR1 and CDR2 sequences are ENHRY and SYGVKD. Unmatched junction bases numbered 3, after V lost 6 bases and J lost 4 bases. The CDR3 runs 13 residues.

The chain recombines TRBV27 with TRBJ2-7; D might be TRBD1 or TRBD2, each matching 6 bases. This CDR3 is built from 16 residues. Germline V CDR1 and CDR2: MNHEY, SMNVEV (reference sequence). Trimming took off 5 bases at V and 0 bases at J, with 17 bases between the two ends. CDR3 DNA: TGTGCCAGCAGTCCGTCCCCGGGGGCGGGCTCCTACGAGCAGTACTTC. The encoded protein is CASSPSPGAGSYEQYF.

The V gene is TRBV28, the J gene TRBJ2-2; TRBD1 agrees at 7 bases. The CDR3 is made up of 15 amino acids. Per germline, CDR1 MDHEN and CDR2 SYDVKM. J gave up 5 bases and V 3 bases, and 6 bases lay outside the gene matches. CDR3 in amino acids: CASSFYRGETGELFF. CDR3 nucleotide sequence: TGTGCCAGCAGTTTTTACAGGGGAGAGACCGGGGAGCTGTTTTTT.

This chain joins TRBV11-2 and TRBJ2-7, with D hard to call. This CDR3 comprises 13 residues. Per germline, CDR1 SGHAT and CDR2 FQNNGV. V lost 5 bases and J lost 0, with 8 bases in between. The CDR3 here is CASSMGISYEQYF. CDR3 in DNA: TGTGCCAGCAGCATGGGCATCTCCTACGAGCAGTACTTC.

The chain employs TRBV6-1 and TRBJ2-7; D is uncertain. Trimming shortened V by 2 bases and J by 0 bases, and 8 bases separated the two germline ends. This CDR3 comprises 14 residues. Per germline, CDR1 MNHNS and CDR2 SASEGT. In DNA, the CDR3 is TGTGCCAGCAGTGAATGGCTCAGCTCCTACGAGCAGTACTTC. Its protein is CASSEWLSSYEQYF.

The DNA of the CDR3 is TGTGCCAGCAGTTACGAGGGAGTAGGCACAGATACGCAGTATTTT. It codes for CASSYEGVGTDTQYF. The V gene is TRBV6-5, the J gene TRBJ2-3, with a weak D call TRBD2 (5 bases). Germline loops: CDR1 MNHEY, CDR2 SVGAGI. V shed 2 bases and J shed 1 base, with 10 bases lying between them. The CDR3 has 15 amino acids.

CDR3: CASSFGLAGGQETQYF. The CDR3 bases are TGTGCCAGCAGTTTTGGACTAGCGGGGGGCCAAGAGACCCAGTACTTC. The rearrangement joins TRBV6-5 to TRBJ2-5; 14 nucleotides line up with TRBD2. CDR1 is MNHEY, CDR2 SVGAGI, per germline. Trimming at V came to 4 bases and at J to 1 base, leaving 2 bases not matched to a gene. The CDR3 is made up of 16 amino acids.

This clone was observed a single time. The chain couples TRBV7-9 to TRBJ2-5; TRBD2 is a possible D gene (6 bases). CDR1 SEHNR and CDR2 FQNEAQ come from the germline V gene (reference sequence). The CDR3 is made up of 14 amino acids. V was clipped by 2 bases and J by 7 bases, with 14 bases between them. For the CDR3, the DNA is TGTGCCAGCAGCTTAAGTACTAGCTGGGGGACCCAGTACTTC. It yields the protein CASSLSTSWGTQYF.

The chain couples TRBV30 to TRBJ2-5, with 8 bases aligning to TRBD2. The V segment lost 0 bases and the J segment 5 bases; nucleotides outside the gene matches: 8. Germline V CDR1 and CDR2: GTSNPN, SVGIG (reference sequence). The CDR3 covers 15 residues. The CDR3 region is CAWSVQSGSGETQYF. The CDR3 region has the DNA TGTGCCTGGAGTGTACAAAGCGGGAGTGGGGAGACCCAGTACTTC.

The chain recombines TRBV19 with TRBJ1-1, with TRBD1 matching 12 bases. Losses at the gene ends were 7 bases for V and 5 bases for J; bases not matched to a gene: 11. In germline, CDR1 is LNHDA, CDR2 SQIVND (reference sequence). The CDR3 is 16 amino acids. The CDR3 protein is CASIRDRGRVWTEAFF. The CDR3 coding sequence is TGTGCCAGTATCCGGGACAGGGGGCGCGTTTGGACTGAAGCTTTCTTT.